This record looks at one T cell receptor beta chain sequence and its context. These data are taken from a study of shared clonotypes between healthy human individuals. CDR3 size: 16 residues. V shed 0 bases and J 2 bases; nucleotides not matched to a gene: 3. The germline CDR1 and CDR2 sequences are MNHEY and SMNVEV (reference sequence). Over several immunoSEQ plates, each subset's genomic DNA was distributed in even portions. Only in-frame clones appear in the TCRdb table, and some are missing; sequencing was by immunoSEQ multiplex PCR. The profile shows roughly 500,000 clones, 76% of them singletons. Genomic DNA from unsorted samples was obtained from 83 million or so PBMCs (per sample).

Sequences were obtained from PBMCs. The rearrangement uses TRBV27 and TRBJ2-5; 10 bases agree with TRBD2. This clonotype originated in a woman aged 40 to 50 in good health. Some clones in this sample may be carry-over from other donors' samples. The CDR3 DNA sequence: TGTGCCAGCAGTTTATCAATAGCGGGAGGACAAGAGACCCAGTACTTC. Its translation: CASSLSIAGGQETQYF.